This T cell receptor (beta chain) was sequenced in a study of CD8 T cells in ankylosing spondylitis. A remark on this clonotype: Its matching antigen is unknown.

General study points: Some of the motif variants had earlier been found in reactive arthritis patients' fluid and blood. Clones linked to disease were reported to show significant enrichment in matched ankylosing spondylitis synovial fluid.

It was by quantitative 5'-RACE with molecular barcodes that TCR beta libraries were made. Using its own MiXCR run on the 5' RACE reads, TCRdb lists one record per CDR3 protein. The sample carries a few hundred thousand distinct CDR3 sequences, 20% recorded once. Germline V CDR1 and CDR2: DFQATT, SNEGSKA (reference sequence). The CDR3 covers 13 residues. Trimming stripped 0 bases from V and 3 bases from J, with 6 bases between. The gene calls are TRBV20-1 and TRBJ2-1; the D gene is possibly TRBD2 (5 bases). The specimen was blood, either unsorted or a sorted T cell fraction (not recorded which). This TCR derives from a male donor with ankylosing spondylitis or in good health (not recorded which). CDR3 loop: CSARDSVYNEQFF. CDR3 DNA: TGCAGTGCTAGAGATAGCGTCTACAATGAGCAGTTCTTC.